The 12 T cell receptor beta chains below all came from one sample that was sequenced in a study of blood T cell repertoires in COVID-19. TCRdb's copy holds only in-frame clones and misses some; the assay was immunoSEQ multiplex PCR. The sample carries over 110,000 clones, around 80% recorded once. The sequenced sample consisted of peripheral blood. Every receptor here comes from a man in his sixties with active or convalescent COVID-19.

The CDR3, as DNA: TGTGCCAGCAGCTTAATCACCAACCGGGATCTCGATGAGCAGTTCTTC. It specifies CASSLITNRDLDEQFF. The V call is TRBV11-3, the J call TRBJ2-1; D perhaps matches TRBD2 (5 bases). The CDR3 contains 16 residues. The V end lost 2 bases, the J end lost 8 bases, and 19 bases lay between the germline ends. From germline, CDR1 is SGHNT and CDR2 YENEEA.

J is TRBJ2-7 and V is TRBV5-6; unclear D gene. The V gene's germline CDR1 is SGHDT and CDR2 YYEEEE. This CDR3 is 14 amino acids long. Written as DNA, the CDR3 is TGTGCCAGCAGCTTGAGGAGCGCCTCCTTCGAGCAGTACGTC. Its protein product is CASSLRSASFEQYV.

The chain employs TRBV20-1 and TRBJ1-1, with D hard to call. The CDR3 covers 11 residues. Trimming removed 2 bases at V and 8 bases at J, with 9 bases between. Germline V CDR1 and CDR2: DFQATT, SNEGSKA (reference sequence). The chain's CDR3 is CSARSKREAFF. The DNA of the CDR3 is TGCAGTGCTAGAAGCAAACGGGAAGCTTTCTTT.

The chain couples TRBV11-2 to TRBJ2-2; D is possibly TRBD1 (6 bases). The CDR3 spans 16 residues. Germline loops: CDR1 SGHAT, CDR2 FQNNGV. V was pared by 6 bases and J by 3 bases, with 17 bases between. CDR3 region: CASRGMGTRDTGELFF. The DNA for the CDR3 is TGTGCCAGCAGGGGGATGGGGACACGAGACACCGGGGAGCTGTTTTTT.

The chain uses TRBV2 and TRBJ2-5, with 7 nucleotides matching TRBD2. V shed 4 bases and J 4 bases; nucleotides not matched to a gene: 6. The CDR3 contains 14 residues. CDR1 and CDR2 from the germline V gene are SNHLY and FYNNEI. The CDR3 region is CASSATTGGETQYF. The CDR3 DNA is TGTGCCAGCAGTGCCACAACGGGGGGAGAGACCCAGTACTTC.

This chain links TRBV6-5 with TRBJ2-7; possibly TRBD1 for D (6 bases). The CDR3 consists of 13 residues. The ends were cut back, 4 bases at V and 6 bases at J, with 13 bases in the middle. CDR1 MNHEY and CDR2 SVGAGI come from the germline V gene. The CDR3 loop is CASSSFGGAEQYV. The CDR3 DNA reads as TGTGCCAGCAGTTCTTTTGGGGGCGCCGAGCAGTACGTC.

The chain employs TRBV19 and TRBJ2-3; 12 bases align to TRBD2. Unmatched junction bases numbered 12, after V lost 6 bases and J lost 5 bases. The germline V gene encodes CDR1 LNHDA and CDR2 SQIVND (reference sequence). This CDR3 spans 17 amino acids. The CDR3 nucleotides are TGTGCCAGTAGCTCGATGCCACTAGCGGGAGGTGGAGATACGCAGTATTTT. This codes for CASSSMPLAGGGDTQYF.

This chain connects TRBV27 to TRBJ2-5; 12 nucleotides align to TRBD2. The germline V gene has CDR1 MNHEY and CDR2 SMNVEV (reference sequence). This CDR3 has 16 residues. V was pared by 5 bases and J by 5 bases, with 9 bases of the junction left unmatched. CDR3 DNA: TGTGCCAGCAGTCCCCGGGGACTAGCGGGTCTGGAGACCCAGTACTTC. This encodes CASSPRGLAGLETQYF.

This clone was recorded only once. This chain joins TRBV6-1 and TRBJ2-7, with a tentative D call TRBD1 (6 bases). Germline V lookup: CDR1 MNHNS, CDR2 SASEGT. This CDR3 region has 16 residues. Trimming left V 0 bases short and J 5 bases short, with 17 bases between. The chain's CDR3 is CASSEAWGPTGNEQYV. DNA for the CDR3: TGTGCCAGCAGTGAAGCCTGGGGGCCCACCGGGAACGAGCAGTACGTC.

The J gene is TRBJ2-2, the V gene TRBV10-3, with D hard to call. V lost 6 bases and J 0 bases, leaving 5 bases between the germline ends. The germline V gene has CDR1 ENHRY and CDR2 SYGVKD. The CDR3 loop spans 13 amino acids. CDR3: CAISLANTGELFF. The CDR3 DNA follows: TGTGCCATCAGCCTCGCGAACACCGGGGAGCTGTTTTTT.

The V and J genes are TRBV7-6 and TRBJ1-1; no definite D call. The CDR3 is made up of 11 amino acids. Trimming shortened V by 1 base and J by 11 bases, and 8 bases separated the two germline ends. Germline V CDR1 and CDR2: SGHVS, FNYEAQ. CDR3 loop: CASSLGGGAFF. The CDR3 DNA reads as TGTGCCAGCAGCTTAGGAGGAGGGGCTTTCTTT.

This sequence joins TRBV10-1 and TRBJ2-1; TRBD2 matches at 9 bases. V trimming: 4 bases; J trimming: 4 bases; junction bases outside the gene matches: 8. The CDR3 is 16 residues long. The germline gives CDR1 WNHNN, CDR2 SYGVQD (reference sequence). The CDR3 DNA reads as TGCGCCAGCAGTGCCGCCGGTAGCGGGGGATACAATGAGCAGTTCTTC. Its translation is CASSAAGSGGYNEQFF.